These T cell receptor beta chains were read from a single sample in a study of blood T cell repertoires in COVID-19. Method: immunoSEQ multiplex PCR; TCRdb's copy keeps in-frame clones and lacks some. The sample has a few hundred thousand clones, 85% seen once. Sequences were obtained from peripheral blood. The receptors were sampled from a woman between 18 and 29 years old with acute or convalescent COVID-19. CDR3s leave out the opening cysteine and the closing phenylalanine or tryptophan.

TRBV2	TRBJ1-1	ASSDPGVSPNTEAF
TRBV13	TRBJ1-5	ASSYRGSVDQPQH
TRBV27	TRBJ1-1	ASRSLLGVNTEAF
TRBV28	TRBJ1-5	ASSFKPGRGGSNQPQH
TRBV18	TRBJ2-3	ASRSDTQY
TRBV7-9	TRBJ1-4	ASSPWGTGETEEKLF
TRBV24-1	TRBJ2-5	ATSDPNRGETQY
TRBV7-9	TRBJ2-7	ASTPQAGAYEQY
TRBV30	TRBJ1-5	AWSPLTGGQPQH
TRBV6-5	TRBJ1-2	ASKTGMANYGYT
TRBV28	TRBJ1-3	ASSSPQGYGNTIY
TRBV28	TRBJ2-7	ASRAFSYEQY
TRBV6-6	TRBJ2-2	ASSYNSLRDLNWSGELF
TRBV24-1	TRBJ1-3	ATSSLGNTIY
TRBV9	TRBJ1-5	ASSATGGTQPQH
TRBV18	TRBJ1-1	ASSPPSLKKNTEAF
TRBV6-5	TRBJ2-7	ASSPGVEQY
TRBV10-3	TRBJ2-7	AISEGDSSYEQY
TRBV4-1	TRBJ2-1	ASSQEMRLAHNEQF
TRBV28	TRBJ2-7	ASSFVRGPFSYEQY
TRBV18	TRBJ1-2	ASSPGGSNYGYT
TRBV5-5	TRBJ1-2	ASSLGQQNYGYT
TRBV18	TRBJ1-2	ASSPTGQGGASAYGYT
TRBV6-5	TRBJ1-1	ASLPVGGNTEAF